The entry below describes one T cell receptor (beta chain). This clonotype was counted only a few times. The antigen this receptor binds is unknown. There are no base qualities to consult, and no much larger clone falls within one base. This sample was sequenced with an Illumina HiSeq 1500. TCRdb applied fastp at Q25 and MiXCR to the public reads, then kept only in-frame beta chains. Rows with a matching CDR3 protein are joined into one entry that keeps the most common DNA and genes. This sample gives roughly 340,000 distinct CDR3 sequences in total; 25% to 30% of them show up just once. Over 15% of the sample goes to the ten largest clones. This sample is drawn from a study of T cell repertoires in cytomegalovirus infection (dated by TCRdb to between 2017 and 2020). Some background on the complete study: Peptide stimulations targeted recently identified HLA-C-restricted CMV epitopes, whose presentation resists viral immunomodulation, together with well-studied HLA-B-restricted epitopes. Donor HLA type was relevant to the analysis, as public TCR beta signatures indicated carriage of CMV infection together with the matching HLA type. The investigation overall reported the following: The ex vivo response was dominated by HLA-C-restricted CMV-specific TCR beta clonotypes, which also provided the single most frequent clonotype in two of eight donors. Carriers of CMV infection plus the relevant HLA type were discriminated by the cumulative frequency of public TCR beta family members in the study cohort and in an independent approximately 340-donor cohort.

Reading from cysteine to phenylalanine, the CDR3 counts 16 amino acids. The only DNA kept is the CDR3, 48 bases in frame from the first base. Cut back by 0 bases and 3 bases, the V and J ends lie 12 bases apart. From the germline V gene (reference sequence), CDR1 is LGHDT and CDR2 is YNNKEL. Interpreted using the paper, the treatment or condition label stands for: in vitro stimulation with specific CMV peptide epitopes to enrich CMV-specific T cells. The TCR originated in a human donor in good health (CMV status not recorded). Some clones in this sample may be carry-over from other donors' samples. The sequence links TRBV3-1 to TRBJ1-3, with a tentative D gene TRBD1 over 6 matching bases. Sequenced here: cultured PBMCs, sampled from culture after CMV antigen stimulation. For the CDR3, the sequence is CASSQEGGRGGNTIYF. The sequenced DNA: TGTGCCAGCAGCCAAGAGGGTGGCAGGGGTGGAAACACCATATATTTT.